Here is one T cell receptor (beta chain) with its context. The sample comes from a study of shared clonotypes between healthy human individuals. At the level of the study: Researchers assigned three CD4 naive, three CD4 memory, two CD8 naive and one CD8 memory plate to each donor.

The length of the CDR3 is 16 residues. Germline values: CDR1 MGHRA, CDR2 YSYEKL. V shed 6 bases and J shed 8 bases, with 25 bases lying between them. Generated by immunoSEQ multiplex PCR, the TCRdb table keeps only in-frame clones and is missing some. The table lists about 960,000 clones, 60% to 85% of them singletons. The sample comprised memory CD4+ T cells sorted from blood. Subset noted: CD45RA-negative fraction. The TCR originated in a man younger than 35 in good health. The V gene is TRBV4-1, the J gene TRBJ1-2, with D perhaps matching TRBD1 (5 bases). The CDR3 here is CASSRGGAKAVSGYTF. CDR3 sequence (DNA): TGCGCCAGCAGTCGAGGAGGGGCCAAGGCGGTCTCGGGCTACACCTTC.